This T cell receptor beta chain was observed in a study of identifying expanded T cells in peripheral blood. Method: immunoSEQ multiplex PCR; TCRdb's copy keeps in-frame clones and lacks some. The repertoire includes 60,000 to 70,000 clones, around 87% of them detected once, and roughly 5% sits in the top ten. The CDR3 loop spans 14 amino acids. With 1 base removed from V and 4 bases from J, the gap between germline ends came to 10 bases. CDR1 is SGHTA and CDR2 is FQGNSA in the germline V gene. The chain couples TRBV7-2 to TRBJ1-1; possibly TRBD1 for D (5 bases). Input material: blood. The receptor's source is a person between 18 and 75 years old in good health. The CDR3 loop reads CASSLGGAGTEAFF. Written as DNA, the CDR3 is TGTGCCAGCAGCTTAGGGGGCGCGGGCACTGAAGCTTTCTTT. The full variable domain, its missing parts supplied by reference TRBV7-2 and TRBJ1-1, is GAGVSQSPSNKVTEKGKDVELRCDPISGHTALYWYRQSLGQGLEFLIYFQGNSAPDKSGLPSDRFSAERTGGSVSTLTIQRTQQEDSAVYLCASSLGGAGTEAFFGQGTRLTVV.